Listed below are T cell receptor beta chains from one sample, sequenced in a study of T cell repertoires in cytomegalovirus infection. Each CDR3 protein is one row after TCRdb ran MiXCR on the reads. The sample holds roughly 570,000 distinct CDR3 sequences; 40% are singletons and the top ten take around 50%. The antigens for these receptors are not known. The sample here was cultured PBMCs, taken from culture after CMV antigen stimulation. The receptors were gathered from a human donor in good health (CMV status not recorded). Some clones in this sample may be carry-over from other donors' samples. The CDR3 runs from the conserved cysteine through the conserved F or W. The D gene is left open where the match is weak. Clone size is stated in some rows and not others, as once, few, many or a class when expanded.

TRBJ2-1,few,NA,TRBV9,TGTGCCAGCAGCGCTTCCGTGGGAGGTAACTCCTACAATGAGCAGTTCTTC,CASSASVGGNSYNEQFF
TRBJ2-2,few,TRBD1,TRBV7-8,TGTGCCAGCAGCTTATTGCGACAGGGGTACACCGGGGAGCTGTTTTTT,CASSLLRQGYTGELFF
TRBJ1-2,NA,TRBD1,TRBV7-2,TGTGCTTCAAGGCAGGGGGCTTTCTATGGCTACACCTTC,CASRQGAFYGYTF
TRBJ2-7,NA,TRBD1,TRBV7-2,TGTGCCAGCAGCTTACTTGGACAGGGCTCCTACGAGCAGTACTTC,CASSLLGQGSYEQYF
TRBJ2-1,NA,TRBD2,TRBV24-1,TGTGCCACCAGTGATCGAGCTAGCGGAGAGCAGTTCTTC,CATSDRASGEQFF
TRBJ1-5,NA,TRBD1,TRBV6-1,TGTGCCAGCAGTTACCCAGGGGGTGGCAATCAGCCCCAGCATTTT,CASSYPGGGNQPQHF
TRBJ2-7,NA,NA,TRBV10-3,TGTGCCATCAGTGGGCGACAGGCGCCTAGCTCCTACGAGCAGTACTTC,CAISGRQAPSSYEQYF
TRBJ2-1,many,NA,TRBV7-8,TGTGCCAGCAGCTCCATTAGAGGGGTCAATGAGCAGTTCTTC,CASSSIRGVNEQFF
TRBJ2-3,NA,TRBD2,TRBV5-6,TGTGCCAGCAGCGCTCCGGGACTAGCGACCAGGGATACGCAGTATTTT,CASSAPGLATRDTQYF
TRBJ2-1,NA,NA,TRBV7-9,TGTGCCAGCCCGGTCGGGACCGAGCAGTTCTTC,CASPVGTEQFF
TRBJ1-2,NA,TRBD1,TRBV20-1,TGCAGTGCCGGAGGACAGGGGGCTGGTGGCTACACCTTC,CSAGGQGAGGYTF
TRBJ1-1,NA,NA,TRBV27,TGTGCCAGCAGTCCAACAGGGTTTCACACTGAAGCTTTCTTT,CASSPTGFHTEAFF
TRBJ1-3,many,TRBD1,TRBV7-2,TGTGCCAGCAGCTTAGCCCTGACAGGGGGACACACCATATATTTT,CASSLALTGGHTIYF
TRBJ2-1,few,TRBD2,TRBV6-2/TRBV6-3,TGTGCCAGCACCTTAGCGGGAGCTTACAATGAGCAGTTCTTC,CASTLAGAYNEQFF
TRBJ1-5,NA,NA,TRBV12-3/TRBV12-4,TGTGCCAGCGGTAAGGGAGGGCCCCAGCATTTT,CASGKGGPQHF
TRBJ2-3,few,NA,TRBV7-8,TGTGCCAGCAGCCCAGGGGGGGTTGCAGATACGCAGTATTTT,CASSPGGVADTQYF
TRBJ2-1,few,NA,TRBV7-2,TGTGCCAGCAGCCCCGCTCCCTCCTACAATGAGCAGTTCTTC,CASSPAPSYNEQFF
TRBJ2-7,NA,TRBD1,TRBV6-1,TGTGCCAGCAGTCGGGACAGCTTCTACGAGCAGTACTTC,CASSRDSFYEQYF
TRBJ1-6,NA,NA,TRBV10-3,TGTGCCATCAGTGATGGCAGAGTCAATTCACCCCTCCACTTT,CAISDGRVNSPLHF
TRBJ2-5,NA,NA,TRBV20-1,TGCAGTGCTAGAGGGGCCGTTGGTCCCGTCATTCAAGAGACCCAGTACTTC,CSARGAVGPVIQETQYF
TRBJ2-5,NA,TRBD2,TRBV6-1,TGTGCCAGCAGTGAGGGTGGGACTAGCGCCAACGCCAGAGAGACCCAGTACTTC,CASSEGGTSANARETQYF
TRBJ1-3,few,NA,TRBV7-9,TGTGCCAGCAGCTTAGGAGGGAGGAGCTCTGGAAACACCATATATTTT,CASSLGGRSSGNTIYF
TRBJ2-7,NA,TRBD2,TRBV6-5,TGTGCCAGCAGTTACTCTGGGACTAGCGGGGTGGTGCAGTACTTC,CASSYSGTSGVVQYF
TRBJ2-1,NA,TRBD2,TRBV11-2,TGTGCCAGCAGCAAACGGAGTCTAGCGGGGGGGTCTCTCTACAATGAGCAGTTCTTC,CASSKRSLAGGSLYNEQFF
TRBJ2-1,few,NA,TRBV7-6,TGTGCCAGCAGCTTACTCCGCGGACACAATGAGCAGTTCTTC,CASSLLRGHNEQFF
TRBJ1-1,NA,TRBD1,TRBV2,TGTGCCAGCACCTCACAGGGGGGGAACACTGAAGCTTTCTTT,CASTSQGGNTEAFF
TRBJ1-5,many,NA,TRBV7-8,TGTGCCAGCAGCTTAGCATGGGCCGGGGGTGTTATTTCTCAGCCCCAGCATTTT,CASSLAWAGGVISQPQHF
TRBJ2-2,NA,TRBD1,TRBV18,TGTGCCAGCTCACCGGACAGGTACACCGGGGAGCTGTTTTTT,CASSPDRYTGELFF
TRBJ1-6,many,NA,TRBV7-2,TGTGCCAGCAGCTTATCACAGGGAGGTTCACCCCTCCACTTT,CASSLSQGGSPLHF
TRBJ2-3,NA,NA,TRBV19,TGTGCCAGTAGTAAACTAGCTAACGTACCAGATACGCAGTATTTT,CASSKLANVPDTQYF
TRBJ1-6,NA,NA,TRBV5-5,TGTGCCAGCAGCTTAGACGGACAGTCATTCTCACCCCTCCACTTT,CASSLDGQSFSPLHF
TRBJ1-2,NA,NA,TRBV5-1,TGCGCCAGCACCTCCCTAAGCTGGCTTGGAGGAGGTGGCTACACCTTC,CASTSLSWLGGGGYTF
TRBJ2-5,NA,NA,TRBV10-3,TGTGCCATCATGGGTCAGGAGAAAGAGACCCAGTACTTC,CAIMGQEKETQYF
TRBJ1-6,many,NA,TRBV7-2,TGTGCCAGCAGCCAAAAACCATTGTCGGGGGCGATCAGCGGTCCACCCCTCCACTTT,CASSQKPLSGAISGPPLHF
TRBJ2-5,NA,TRBD1,TRBV7-6,TGTGCCAGCAGCTTAAGGGGACAGGGAAGGGCCCAGTACTTC,CASSLRGQGRAQYF
TRBJ2-7,many,NA,TRBV7-6,TGTGCCAGCAGCTTAGGAGGTCGCGAGCAGTACTTC,CASSLGGREQYF
TRBJ1-3,NA,TRBD1,TRBV27,TGTGCCAGCAGGAGGACAGGGGGAAACACCATATATTTT,CASRRTGGNTIYF
TRBJ1-5,once,NA,TRBV27,TGTGCCAGCAGTTTGTACAGATATCAGCCCCAGCATTTT,CASSLYRYQPQHF
TRBJ2-4,NA,NA,TRBV6-2/TRBV6-3,TGTGCCAGCAGTTACGGGGAGGACAAAAACATTCAGTACTTC,CASSYGEDKNIQYF
TRBJ2-7,few,TRBD2,TRBV28,TGTGCCAGCAGTTGGACTAGCGGGAGCGAGCAGTACTTC,CASSWTSGSEQYF
TRBJ2-2,NA,NA,TRBV7-6,TGTGCCAGCAGCTTATATGGTGGGGAAGACAAACCCTGGAACACCGGGGAGCTGTTTTTT,CASSLYGGEDKPWNTGELFF
TRBJ2-1,NA,TRBD1,TRBV7-6,TGTGCCAGCAGCTTAGCACAGGGGCGGTTGTGGGATGAGCAGTTCTTC,CASSLAQGRLWDEQFF